Many counts were recorded for the clone carrying this TCR beta chain. Its specificity is unknown. This entry comes from a study of T-cell reconstitution after alpha-beta-depleted transplantation in children. General study findings and limits: Alpha-beta T cells about two months after transplant reportedly derived from several hundred expanded graft clones.

The authors prepared the TCRbeta library with unique molecular identifiers. MiXCR, run by TCRdb on the PCR reads, gives a single entry per CDR3 protein. The table has roughly 74,000 distinct CDR3 sequences, roughly 18% seen once. V was cut by 9 bases and J by 0 bases, with 11 bases left in between. From germline, CDR1 is KGHDR and CDR2 SFDVKD. This CDR3 has 14 residues. The J gene is TRBJ2-1, the V gene TRBV24-1, with D perhaps TRBD1 or TRBD2 (5 bases each). This TCR came from a male patient between 2 and 10 years old who had a stem cell transplant for acute lymphoblastic leukemia, so the T cells may come from the graft donor. This material consisted of PBMCs, mostly from graft donor cells, taken 360 days after TCRalphabeta/CD19-depleted stem cell transplant. The CDR3 DNA is TGTGCCACCGGGGGTTACAGCTCCTACAATGAGCAGTTCTTC. This sequence encodes CATGGYSSYNEQFF.